Each of the 26 T cell receptor beta chains below was sequenced from the same sample in a study of T cell repertoires in cytomegalovirus infection. TCRdb passed the reads through MiXCR, listing each CDR3 protein once. This table holds 450,000 to 550,000 distinct CDR3 sequences, 42% found once. The antigens for these receptors are not known. The sample was cultured PBMCs, taken from culture after CMV antigen stimulation. The receptors were gathered from a human donor in good health (CMV status not recorded). Some clones in this sample may be carry-over from other donors' samples.

The chain carries TRBV6-6 and TRBJ1-6; D unresolved. Trimming took 1 base from V and 0 from J, leaving 7 bases between them. Germline V gives CDR1 MNHNY, CDR2 SVGAGI (reference sequence). There are 16 residues in the CDR3. The CDR3 region is CASSYLGSSYNSPLHF. In DNA form, the CDR3 reads TGTGCCAGCAGTTACTTGGGGAGCTCCTATAATTCACCCCTCCACTTT.

This chain uses TRBV12-5 with TRBJ1-2; no clear D gene. The length of the CDR3 is 13 residues. Looked up from germline, CDR1 is LGHNT and CDR2 is FRNRAP. V lost 1 base and J lost 6, with 9 bases in between. For the CDR3, the DNA is TGTGCTAGTGGTTTGGGGACGGATGATGGCTACACCTTC. Amino acids: CASGLGTDDGYTF.

This clonotype was found a few times. The V gene is TRBV12-3 or TRBV12-4, the J gene TRBJ2-7; 12 bases agree with TRBD2. The J segment lost 0 bases and the V segment lost 6 bases, leaving 3 bases of the junction unmatched. This CDR3 comprises 15 residues. CDR3 nucleotides: TGTGCCAGCAGCCAGACTAGCGGGAGCTCCTACGAGCAGTACTTC. Translation gives CASSQTSGSSYEQYF.

The rearrangement joins TRBV4-3 to TRBJ2-5, with 7 bases fitting TRBD2. The junction had 8 bases not matched to a gene; V was cut back by 0 bases and J by 4 bases. Germline lookup yields CDR1 LGHNA and CDR2 YSLEER. CDR3 length: 16 amino acids. As DNA, the CDR3 is TGCGCCAGCAGCCAAGACGTCGGACTAGGGCCAGAGACCCAGTACTTC. Translated, it gives CASSQDVGLGPETQYF.

The CDR3: CASSPTAGGEQFF. In nucleotides, the CDR3 is TGTGCCAGCAGCCCGACGGCAGGGGGTGAGCAGTTCTTC. The V gene is TRBV5-4, the J gene TRBJ2-1; 7 bases map to TRBD1. The CDR3 has 13 amino acids. Germline V lookup: CDR1 SGHNT, CDR2 YYREEE (reference sequence). V lost 4 bases and J lost 9; bases outside the gene matches: 7.

This clonotype was seen a handful of times. The chain links TRBV27 to TRBJ2-1; 13 bases are a match to TRBD2. In germline, CDR1 is MNHEY, CDR2 SMNVEV (reference sequence). V lost 2 bases to trimming and J lost 5 bases; unmatched junction nucleotides: 18. The CDR3 length is 21 residues. In nucleotides, the CDR3 is TGTGCCAGCAGTTTAAATCTCGTGGGACTAGCGGGGCCCGATGATGACAATGAGCAGTTCTTC. As protein: CASSLNLVGLAGPDDDNEQFF.

This sequence joins TRBV11-1 and TRBJ2-6; no firm D call. The CDR3 consists of 15 residues. The V end lost 5 bases, the J end lost 1 base, and 9 bases lay between the germline ends. Germline CDR1 and CDR2: SGHAT and FQDESV (reference sequence). DNA of the CDR3: TGTGCCAGCAGCCCAGGAGTTTCTGGGGCCAACGTCCTGACTTTC. Protein product: CASSPGVSGANVLTF.

The chain combines TRBV4-3 with TRBJ1-4; TRBD1 is a possible D gene (5 bases). CDR1 and CDR2 from the germline V gene are LGHNA and YSLEER. This CDR3 contains 16 residues. The germline V and J ends were trimmed by 4 bases and 5 bases, with 17 bases remaining between them. CDR3: CASSPIDSLQNEKLFF. As DNA, the CDR3 is TGCGCCAGCAGCCCAATCGACAGCCTGCAAAATGAAAAACTGTTTTTT.

The chain carries TRBV12-3 or TRBV12-4 and TRBJ1-5; D is undetermined. This CDR3 has 13 amino acids. V was cut by 3 bases and J by 7 bases, with 10 bases left in between. This CDR3 reads CASSLKLAQPQHF. CDR3 coding DNA: TGTGCCAGCAGTTTGAAGCTAGCGCAGCCCCAGCATTTT.

V gene TRBV12-3 or TRBV12-4 combines with J gene TRBJ1-5; no definite D call. V dropped 7 bases and J dropped 1 base, with 11 bases sitting between them. This CDR3 is 14 amino acids long. In DNA, the CDR3 is TGTGCCAGCACCCCCGGGCTGAGCAATCAGCCCCAGCATTTT. Protein: CASTPGLSNQPQHF.

This clonotype turned up a few times. The chain has TRBV7-9 and TRBJ1-1; 7 positions agree with TRBD1. This CDR3 is 15 amino acids long. Germline V gene lookup returns CDR1 SEHNR and CDR2 FQNEAQ (reference sequence). Trimming at V came to 5 bases and at J to 8 bases, leaving 14 bases not matched to a gene. In DNA form, the CDR3 reads TGTGCCAGCAGCCCCTTTGCACTATACAGGGGAGAAGCTTTCTTT. Protein: CASSPFALYRGEAFF.

The CDR3, as DNA: TGTGCCAGCAGCTTAGGACTGTACACCGGGGAGCTGTTTTTT. This encodes CASSLGLYTGELFF. This chain joins TRBV7-2 and TRBJ2-2; the D is unclear. This CDR3 spans 14 amino acids. The germline V gene has CDR1 SGHTA and CDR2 FQGNSA. V was cut by 1 base and J by 3 bases, with 6 bases left in between.

This clonotype turned up a few times. The genes are TRBV28 and TRBJ2-1, with D possibly TRBD2 on 7 matching bases. Germline V gene lookup returns CDR1 MDHEN and CDR2 SYDVKM. The V gene lost 6 bases and the J gene lost 2 bases, with 8 bases spanning the gap. This CDR3 is built from 13 residues. As DNA, the CDR3 is TGTGCCAGCAGAGGGGGGGCCTACAATGAGCAGTTCTTC. Translated, it gives CASRGGAYNEQFF.

This clonotype was seen a handful of times. J is TRBJ2-2 and V is TRBV7-9; D possibly matches TRBD1 or TRBD2 (5 bases each). V was shortened by 2 bases and J by 2 bases, with 12 bases between the two germline ends. Germline CDR1 reads SEHNR; CDR2 reads FQNEAQ (reference sequence). The CDR3 spans 16 residues. This CDR3 reads CASSLSVWDNTGELFF. The CDR3 DNA follows: TGTGCCAGCAGCTTAAGCGTCTGGGACAACACCGGGGAGCTGTTTTTT.

The J gene is TRBJ2-2, the V gene TRBV13; 14 nucleotides agree with TRBD2. Per the germline V gene, CDR1 is PRHDT and CDR2 is FYEKMQ (reference sequence). The CDR3 sequence is 18 residues long. The ends lost 4 bases at V and 4 bases at J; junction bases unmatched: 8. Here the CDR3 reads CASSSGLAGATGTGELFF. For the CDR3, the DNA is TGTGCCAGCAGCTCGGGACTAGCGGGGGCCACCGGCACCGGGGAGCTGTTTTTT.

This clonotype was observed once. This chain connects TRBV23-1 to TRBJ2-2, with D tentatively TRBD1 or TRBD2 (5 bases each). TRBV23-1 is reported as an ORF; its role is uncertain. V lost 0 bases and J 3 bases, leaving 11 bases between the germline ends. CDR3 length: 16 amino acids. The CDR3 loop is CASSQSGEGHTGELFF. The CDR3, as DNA: TGCGCCAGCAGTCAATCGGGGGAAGGTCACACCGGGGAGCTGTTTTTT.

This clonotype was observed many times. V is TRBV11-2 and J is TRBJ1-5, with a tentative D call TRBD1 (6 bases). The CDR3 sequence is 13 residues long. The germline gives CDR1 SGHAT, CDR2 FQNNGV. The V and J ends lost 0 bases and 7 bases respectively, with 7 bases between them. CDR3 sequence (DNA): TGTGCCAGCAGCTTAGACAGGGGACAGCCCCAGCATTTT. This encodes CASSLDRGQPQHF. Full variable domain (missing parts from reference TRBV11-2 and TRBJ1-5): EAGVAQSPRYKIIEKRQSVAFWCNPISGHATLYWYQQILGQGPKLLIQFQNNGVVDDSQLPKDRFSAERLKGVDSTLKIQPAKLEDSAVYLCASSLDRGQPQHFGDGTRLSIL.

V is TRBV12-3 or TRBV12-4 and J is TRBJ2-1, with 7 bases matching TRBD1. V trimming: 5 bases; J trimming: 7 bases; junction bases outside the gene matches: 5. CDR3 size: 13 residues. The CDR3 bases are TGTGCCAGCAGTCAGGGACAGCTGAATGAGCAGTTCTTC. Translating it yields CASSQGQLNEQFF.

The chain carries TRBV7-9 and TRBJ2-1; possible D gene TRBD2, 6 bases. Germline loops: CDR1 SEHNR, CDR2 FQNEAQ (reference sequence). Trimming removed 7 bases at V and 3 bases at J, with 19 bases between. The CDR3 is made up of 16 amino acids. This CDR3 reads CASTLRLAMIYNEQFF. The CDR3 region has the DNA TGTGCCAGCACATTACGCCTAGCGATGATCTACAATGAGCAGTTCTTC.

This chain uses TRBV12-3 or TRBV12-4 with TRBJ1-2; 8 bases map to TRBD1. The length of the CDR3 is 14 residues. V lost 7 bases to trimming and J lost 7 bases; unmatched junction nucleotides: 11. The DNA of the CDR3 is TGTGCCAGCAACCTTAGGGCAGGGGGCTCTGGCTACACCTTC. Translating it yields CASNLRAGGSGYTF.

This clonotype was seen more than once but under ten times. V and J are TRBV6-5 and TRBJ1-1; D remains ambiguous. This CDR3 region has 14 residues. Trimming removed 5 bases from V and 2 bases from J, with 12 bases in between. Germline lookup yields CDR1 MNHEY and CDR2 SVGAGI. CDR3 coding DNA: TGTGCCAGCAGTCCTCAGCGGAGTAACACTGAAGCTTTCTTT. Translation: CASSPQRSNTEAFF.

V and J are TRBV7-9 and TRBJ1-2; D gene unclear. This CDR3 region has 13 residues. Per germline, CDR1 SEHNR and CDR2 FQNEAQ (reference sequence). The V end lost 6 bases, the J end lost 6 bases, and 14 bases lay between the germline ends. The CDR3 DNA reads TGTGCCAGCAGGCTAGGAGATGTGGATGGCTACACCTTC. Amino acid sequence: CASRLGDVDGYTF.

This sequence joins TRBV6-5 and TRBJ2-2, with 9 positions matching TRBD2. V shed 2 bases, J shed 8 bases, and the junction held 6 bases outside the gene matches. CDR1 is MNHEY and CDR2 is SVGAGI in the germline V gene. The length of the CDR3 is 15 residues. The CDR3 loop is CASSYGREGLGELFF. CDR3 bases: TGTGCCAGCAGTTACGGGCGGGAGGGCCTGGGGGAGCTGTTTTTT.

V usage is TRBV7-9 and J usage is TRBJ2-1; 8 nucleotides align to TRBD1. The germline gives CDR1 SEHNR, CDR2 FQNEAQ (reference sequence). V was clipped by 5 bases and J by 7 bases; unmatched bases: 10. There are 15 residues in the CDR3. This CDR3 is CASSLGQAGRNEQFF. CDR3 sequence (DNA): TGTGCCAGCAGCCTGGGACAGGCGGGGAGGAATGAGCAGTTCTTC.

This chain connects TRBV15 to TRBJ2-7; D is uncertain. Trimming removed 0 bases from V and 3 bases from J, with 12 bases in between. The CDR3 extends over 15 amino acids. Per germline, CDR1 LNHNV and CDR2 YYDKDF (reference sequence). The CDR3 here is CATSRDRSSGYEQYF. The CDR3 DNA follows: TGTGCCACCAGCAGAGATAGAAGCAGTGGCTACGAGCAGTACTTC.

The V gene is TRBV5-6, the J gene TRBJ2-2, with TRBD1 as a possible D gene (5 bases). This CDR3 has 16 residues. Trimming took off 0 bases at V and 4 bases at J, with 13 bases between the two ends. From germline, CDR1 is SGHDT and CDR2 YYEEEE. CDR3 sequence: CASSLVWGPTTGELFF. The CDR3 DNA reads as TGTGCCAGCAGCTTGGTCTGGGGCCCTACCACCGGGGAGCTGTTTTTT. Drawing the rest from reference TRBV5-6 and TRBJ2-2, the complete variable domain is DAGVTQSPTHLIKTRGQQVTLRCSPKSGHDTVSWYQQALGQGPQFIFQYYEEEERQRGNFPDRFSGHQFPNYSSELNVNALLLGDSALYLCASSLVWGPTTGELFFGEGSRLTVL.